This T cell receptor (beta chain) was captured in a study of blood T cell repertoires in COVID-19. Whole-study context: Specimens from acute and convalescent COVID-19 originated in the United States, Italy and Spain. PBMCs, B-cell-depleted T cells, or T cells were the source of the cDNA or gDNA that made up the material.

Original processing notes: Reference gene primers were amplified, and this amplification served to estimate nucleated cell counts. Clones were sequenced by immunoSEQ multiplex PCR, and TCRdb holds only the in-frame ones, with some missing. That table is the source of V, J and clone size, and D and trimming were worked out from the DNA. The table records fewer than 250,000 clones, roughly 80% of them present only once. V lost 5 bases to trimming and J lost 1 base; unmatched junction nucleotides: 5. This CDR3 region has 16 residues. The germline CDR1 and CDR2 sequences are MNHEY and SVGEGT. Sequencing was carried out using peripheral blood. The V call is TRBV6-2 or TRBV6-3, the J call TRBJ2-1, with TRBD2 identical over 10 bases. The clonotype originates from a woman at least 80 years old with acute or convalescent COVID-19. The CDR3 sequence: CASSQHSGGSYNEQFF. CDR3 in DNA: TGTGCCAGCAGTCAACATAGCGGGGGGTCCTACAATGAGCAGTTCTTC.